This TCR beta chain stems from a study of post-analysis software for immune sequencing data. Study-level findings and limits: Five TRBV segments (TRBV5-6, TRBV5-1 and TRBV20-1 among them) occurred more frequently in patients than in controls.

V lost 4 bases and J lost 3, with 16 bases in between. CDR1 is SQVTM, CDR2 ANQGSEA, per germline. The CDR3 runs 14 residues. Prepared TCR beta cDNA libraries contained unique molecular identifiers. The authors obtained roughly 500,000 cDNA molecules from roughly 1 to 10 million T cells. A single record per CDR3 protein comes from TCRdb applying MiXCR to the PCR reads. Of under 900,000 distinct CDR3 sequences in the sample, 53% were seen once. A word on this clonotype: Its antigen is still unknown.

Sequencing input: blood. The rearrangement links TRBV29-1 to TRBJ2-7, with D unclear. The clonotype originates from a girl between 5 and 17 years old with multiple sclerosis. The CDR3: CSVVLRALSYEQYF. CDR3 nucleotide sequence: TGCAGCGTTGTACTCCGGGCCTTGAGCTACGAGCAGTACTTC.